Below, 18 T cell receptor beta chains from the same sample are listed, as sequenced in a study of T-cell reconstitution after alpha-beta-depleted transplantation in children. Using unique molecular identifiers, the investigators prepared the TCRbeta library. TCRdb reprocessed the PCR reads with MiXCR, giving one entry per CDR3 protein. Among over 550,000 distinct CDR3 sequences listed, 10% to 13% were seen once. Sequenced material: PBMCs from the stem cell graft donor, taken from the stem cell graft. These receptors were obtained from a human donor who donated a stem cell graft to a child with acute myeloid leukemia.

This clonotype was counted many times. The chain has TRBV20-1 and TRBJ2-3; 7 nucleotides line up with TRBD1. Trimming removed 6 bases from V and 6 bases from J; junction bases left unmatched: 6. Per germline, CDR1 DFQATT and CDR2 SNEGSKA (reference sequence). This CDR3 spans 12 amino acids. CDR3 residues: CSAGTAGDTQYF. DNA for the CDR3: TGCAGTGCGGGGACAGCTGGGGATACGCAGTATTTT.

The chain has TRBV10-3 and TRBJ2-2, with TRBD2 identical over 10 bases. J lost 13 bases, V lost 11 bases, and 13 bases had no gene match. Germline-derived CDR1 and CDR2 are ENHRY and SYGVKD. The CDR3 is 13 amino acids. This chain's CDR3 is CAATESGRALLFF. CDR3 bases: TGTGCCGCAACAGAGAGCGGGAGGGCCCTGCTGTTTTTT.

This clonotype came up a few times. The rearrangement links TRBV5-1 to TRBJ2-1; possible D gene TRBD2, 5 bases. CDR1 and CDR2 (germline): SGHRS, YFSETQ. There are 13 residues in the CDR3. Trimming stripped 3 bases from V and 10 bases from J, with 14 bases between. CDR3 nucleotide sequence: TGCGCCAGCAGCTCCCGCGGGCAAGGGGAGCAGTTCTTC. Its protein product is CASSSRGQGEQFF.

This clonotype came up a few times. V usage is TRBV29-1 and J usage is TRBJ2-5, with 11 bases fitting TRBD2. The CDR3 loop spans 17 amino acids. With 1 base clipped from V and 7 bases from J, the junction kept 14 bases outside the gene matches. The germline CDR1 and CDR2 sequences are SQVTM and ANQGSEA. The CDR3 bases are TGCAGCGTTGAAGGTGGAAGGACTAGCGGGCTAACAGTGACCCAGTACTTC. Encoded protein: CSVEGGRTSGLTVTQYF.

V usage is TRBV30 and J usage is TRBJ2-1; 7 positions agree with TRBD2. The CDR3 contains 14 residues. Trimming took 2 bases from V and 4 from J; bases not matched to a gene: 5. Per germline, CDR1 GTSNPN and CDR2 SVGIG (reference sequence). CDR3 loop: CAWSRSGTYNEQFF. The CDR3 DNA follows: TGTGCCTGGAGTCGGAGCGGGACGTACAATGAGCAGTTCTTC.

The chain uses TRBV7-6 and TRBJ1-6, with D maybe TRBD1 (5 bases). V lost 5 bases to trimming and J lost 11 bases, with 13 bases between them. Per the germline V gene, CDR1 is SGHVS and CDR2 is FNYEAQ. There are 13 residues in the CDR3. The CDR3 nucleotides are TGTGCCAGCAGCCCAAGGGACGAGCCACCCCTCCACTTT. It yields the protein CASSPRDEPPLHF.

This clonotype was detected only a few times. The chain combines TRBV5-1 with TRBJ2-7; 7 bases are a match to TRBD1. Per germline, CDR1 SGHRS and CDR2 YFSETQ. The CDR3 extends over 16 amino acids. The V gene end was trimmed by 2 bases and the J gene end by 0 bases; junction bases not matched to a gene: 8. CDR3 bases: TGCGCCAGCAGCTTAGACCCCGGGACAGTCTCCTACGAGCAGTACTTC. Protein product: CASSLDPGTVSYEQYF.

The rearrangement links TRBV4-2 to TRBJ2-1; perhaps TRBD2 as D (5 bases). The V gene's germline CDR1 is LGHNA and CDR2 YNFKEQ. The CDR3 spans 17 residues. Between the trimmed V and J ends, which lost 0 bases and 5 bases, there was a span of 17 bases. As DNA, the CDR3 is TGTGCCAGCAGCCAAGACGCGGTAGCTTTGAGGGACAATGAGCAGTTCTTC. This sequence encodes CASSQDAVALRDNEQFF.

V usage is TRBV12-3 or TRBV12-4 and J usage is TRBJ1-6; D is unresolved. There are 15 residues in the CDR3. Trimming shortened V by 3 bases and J by 0 bases, and 6 bases separated the two germline ends. The CDR3 reads CASSLVSSYNSPLHF. The CDR3 bases are TGTGCCAGCAGTTTGGTTAGCTCCTATAATTCACCCCTCCACTTT.

This clonotype was counted between two and nine times. V gene TRBV6-1 combines with J gene TRBJ2-5; the D call may be TRBD1 or TRBD2 (6 bases each). This CDR3 is 16 amino acids long. Germline-derived CDR1 and CDR2 are MNHNS and SASEGT. Trimming left V 8 bases short and J 0 bases short, with 19 bases between. CDR3 sequence: CASGTQGRGDQETQYF. In DNA form, the CDR3 reads TGTGCCAGCGGAACACAGGGAAGGGGGGACCAAGAGACCCAGTACTTC.

The V and J genes are TRBV7-2 and TRBJ2-3, with 8 bases that match TRBD2. The CDR3 consists of 15 residues. J lost 8 bases, V lost 4 bases, and 11 bases had no gene match. Per the germline V gene, CDR1 is SGHTA and CDR2 is FQGNSA. The CDR3 nucleotides are TGTGCCAGCAGCTCGTCCTCGGGGGGGTATGTTACGCAGTATTTT. It encodes CASSSSSGGYVTQYF. The full variable domain, rest sourced from reference TRBV7-2 and TRBJ2-3, is GAGVSQSPSNKVTEKGKDVELRCDPISGHTALYWYRQSLGQGLEFLIYFQGNSAPDKSGLPSDRFSAERTGGSVSTLTIQRTQQEDSAVYLCASSSSSGGYVTQYFGPGTRLTVL.

About this clonotype itself: Sequence at one end of the junction differs from germline and may be a read error. The V call is TRBV19, the J call TRBJ2-1; TRBD2 is a possible D gene (5 bases). The CDR3 runs to 12 residues. CDR1 and CDR2 (germline): LNHDA, SQIVND (reference sequence). CDR3 protein: CANSMGGHEQFF. The CDR3 region has the DNA TGTGCCAATAGTATGGGCGGGCATGAGCAGTTCTTC.

The V and J genes are TRBV12-3 or TRBV12-4 and TRBJ2-7, with 8 nucleotides matching TRBD2. The CDR3 extends over 15 amino acids. V shed 5 bases and J 4 bases; nucleotides not matched to a gene: 10. The CDR3, as DNA: TGTGCCAGCAGTCTCCTAGCGGGCGGTATTTACGAGCAGTACTTC. It is translated as CASSLLAGGIYEQYF.

The rearrangement links TRBV12-3 or TRBV12-4 to TRBJ2-4, with TRBD1 identical over 8 bases. The CDR3 loop spans 13 amino acids. Germline trimming cut 6 bases from V and 6 bases from J; bases unmatched to any gene: 4. The chain's CDR3 is CASRQGVGNIQYF. CDR3 nucleotide sequence: TGTGCCAGCAGACAGGGGGTGGGAAACATTCAGTACTTC.

This chain connects TRBV15 to TRBJ2-7, with TRBD2 identical over 8 bases. Germline lookup yields CDR1 LNHNV and CDR2 YYDKDF (reference sequence). The V segment lost 3 bases and the J segment 0 bases; nucleotides outside the gene matches: 4. The CDR3 runs 15 residues. The CDR3 region has the DNA TGTGCCACCAGCAGGCCGGGAGGGGTCTCCTACGAGCAGTACTTC. It is translated as CATSRPGGVSYEQYF.

In DNA, the CDR3 is TGTGCCAGCAGCCAAGGAGACACTGAAGCTTTCTTT. It translates to CASSQGDTEAFF. The V gene is TRBV3-1, the J gene TRBJ1-1; D uncertain. Trimming removed 1 base from V and 3 bases from J, with 3 bases in between. The CDR3 extends over 12 amino acids. Per the germline V gene, CDR1 is LGHDT and CDR2 is YNNKEL (reference sequence).

The V gene is TRBV15, the J gene TRBJ2-5; possible D gene TRBD2, 6 bases. The germline V and J ends were trimmed by 5 bases and 4 bases, with 17 bases remaining between them. The V gene's germline CDR1 is LNHNV and CDR2 YYDKDF (reference sequence). The CDR3 has 15 residues. CDR3 loop: CATSVEGHGGETQYF. The CDR3 DNA sequence: TGTGCCACCAGCGTGGAGGGGCATGGAGGAGAGACCCAGTACTTC.

On this clonotype: A clone one base away is much larger, so this may be a read error. V gene TRBV24-1 combines with J gene TRBJ2-1, with 14 bases matching TRBD2. The trim removed 9 bases at V and 8 bases at J, leaving 11 bases unmatched. Germline V gene data show CDR1 as KGHDR and CDR2 as SFDVKD. CDR3 size: 16 residues. DNA of the CDR3: TGTGCCACCGGTACGGGACTAGCGGGAGTTAGGGATGAGCAGTTCTTC. This translates into CATGTGLAGVRDEQFF.